A selection of T cell receptor beta chains follows, all from one sample in a study of cytomegalovirus exposure and HLA in healthy donors. Profiling relied on immunoSEQ multiplex PCR, and the TCRdb table lists in-frame clones only, not all of them. Among roughly 90,000 clones listed, roughly 80% were seen once. The material sequenced was PBMCs. All receptors derive from a woman aged 40 to 49 in good health and CMV-seropositive. Each CDR3 is given with its conserved first and last residue. D genes are given only for firm matches. Clone size is not always given. Where it is, it says once, few, many or a class for expanded clones.

TRBJ2-5 | NA | TRBV7-9 | NA | TGTGCCAGCAGCTTGGGGCGGGAGACCCAGTACTTC | CASSLGRETQYF
TRBJ2-4 | NA | TRBV25-1 | NA | TGTGCCAGCAGTCCGCGGGGCATCAGCGAAAACATTCAGTACTTC | CASSPRGISENIQYF
TRBJ2-7 | TRBD2 | TRBV19 | NA | TGTGCCAGTATCGGGACTAGCGGGAGAAACCCCTACGAGCAGTACTTC | CASIGTSGRNPYEQYF
TRBJ2-1 | NA | TRBV7-3 | NA | TGTGCCAGCAGCTCGTCCCGGGAGCCTTACAATGAGCAGTTCTTC | CASSSSREPYNEQFF
TRBJ1-2 | TRBD1 | TRBV19 | NA | TGTGCCAGTAGTCCCGACGGGCAGGGGGCTAACTATGGCTACACCTTC | CASSPDGQGANYGYTF
TRBJ1-1 | TRBD1 | TRBV7-8 | NA | TGTGCCAGCAGGGGACAGGGGAACACTGAAGCTTTCTTT | CASRGQGNTEAFF
TRBJ1-5 | NA | TRBV6-5 | NA | TGTGCCAGCAGTCTTACAGGAGGCAATCAGCCCCAGCATTTT | CASSLTGGNQPQHF
TRBJ2-7 | NA | TRBV10-3 | NA | TGTGCCATCAGCCAAGCGGTGGAGCAGTACTTC | CAISQAVEQYF
TRBJ2-1 | NA | TRBV5-1 | NA | TGCGCCAGCAGCTTGGCTAGCGAGATAGGAGATGAGCAGTTCTTC | CASSLASEIGDEQFF
TRBJ1-1 | NA | TRBV5-4 | NA | TGTGCCAGCAGCTTGGCTAGGGGAACGGGCGCTGAAGCTTTCTTT | CASSLARGTGAEAFF
TRBJ2-4 | NA | TRBV5-8 | NA | TGCGCCAGCAGCTACGATTCCCACTTAGGACATCAGTACTTC | CASSYDSHLGHQYF
TRBJ2-7 | NA | TRBV6-6 | NA | TGTGCCAGCAGTCCGACAGGACGTGGCGAGCAGTACTTC | CASSPTGRGEQYF
TRBJ2-2 | TRBD1 | TRBV10-3 | NA | TGTGCCATCAGTGACTCGGGACAGTTAACCGGGGAGCTGTTTTTT | CAISDSGQLTGELFF
TRBJ2-7 | TRBD2 | TRBV5-4 | NA | TGTGCCAGCAGCCCCCAAGTTGGGACTAGCGGTGCCTACGAGCAGTACTTC | CASSPQVGTSGAYEQYF
TRBJ2-3 | TRBD2 | TRBV10-3 | NA | TGTGCCATCAGTGGCGCTAGCGGGGAAAAAGATACGCAGTATTTT | CAISGASGEKDTQYF
TRBJ1-5 | NA | TRBV4-2 | NA | TGTGCCAGCAGCTTTCGGGTCGTAGATCAGCCCCAGCATTTT | CASSFRVVDQPQHF
TRBJ1-1 | NA | TRBV18 | NA | TGTGCCAGCTCACATGACAGACAGAACACTGAAGCTTTCTTT | CASSHDRQNTEAFF
TRBJ1-3 | TRBD1 | TRBV4-3 | once | TGCGCCAGCAGCCAAGACCGACAGGGGAGCTACGGAAACACCATATATTTT | CASSQDRQGSYGNTIYF
TRBJ2-1 | TRBD2 | TRBV28 | NA | TGTGCCAGCAGTTTATTCTGGGACCGGGACACAAAGCGGGAGACCCACAATGAGCAGTTCTTC | CASSLFWDRDTKRETHNEQFF
TRBJ2-7 | TRBD2 | TRBV13 | NA | TGTGCCAGCAGCCCCCCACCCGCAGAAGCGGGAGGATTCTACGAGCAGTACTTC | CASSPPPAEAGGFYEQYF
TRBJ2-1 | NA | TRBV10-3 | few | TGTGCCATCAGTGAGCTTGATGAGCAGTTCTTC | CAISELDEQFF
TRBJ2-7 | TRBD1 | TRBV7-8 | NA | TGTGCCAGCAGTGGATACAGGGGGGACTCCTACGAGCAGTACTTC | CASSGYRGDSYEQYF
TRBJ2-2 | TRBD2 | TRBV5-1 | few | TGCGCCAGCAGCCGACTAGCGGAAAACACCGGGGAGCTGTTTTTT | CASSRLAENTGELFF
TRBJ2-5 | TRBD2 | TRBV6-5 | NA | TGTGCCAGCAGATACAAGGGACTAGCGGGAGCGGGGACCCAGTACTTC | CASRYKGLAGAGTQYF
TRBJ1-5 | NA | TRBV19 | NA | TGTGCCAGTAGTATGGAAGAAGCGCATCAGCCCCAGCATTTT | CASSMEEAHQPQHF
TRBJ2-1 | TRBD2 | TRBV4-3 | NA | TGCGCCAGCAGCCAGGGACCAACTCTAGCGGGCCGCGACAATGAGCAGTTCTTC | CASSQGPTLAGRDNEQFF
TRBJ1-1 | NA | TRBV7-9 | few | TGTGCCAGCAGTGTAACAGGGAACACTGAAGCTTTCTTT | CASSVTGNTEAFF
TRBJ1-2 | TRBD1 | TRBV9 | NA | TGTGCCAGCAGCGTATGGGACAGTAACTATGGCTACACCTTC | CASSVWDSNYGYTF
TRBJ2-4 | TRBD1 | TRBV19 | NA | TGTGCCAGTAGTACAACAGGGGGCGCGGCCAAAAACATTCAGTACTTC | CASSTTGGAAKNIQYF
TRBJ1-2 | NA | TRBV19 | NA | TGTGCCAGTAGTATAGATCAGGGTAACTATGGCTACACCTTC | CASSIDQGNYGYTF
TRBJ2-5 | NA | TRBV4-1 | few | TGCGCCAGCAGCCAAGTAGAAAGGAGACAGTCAGGTGGTCCGCTCCGCCCGCACTTC | CASSQVERRQSGGPLRPHF
TRBJ2-3 | TRBD2 | TRBV5-1 | NA | TGCGCCAGCAACCCCCTAGCGGGGGCTAGCACAGATACGCAGTATTTT | CASNPLAGASTDTQYF
TRBJ2-7 | TRBD2 | TRBV5-1 | NA | TGCGCCAGCAGCCCGGGACTAGCGGGAGGAAGCGAGCAGTACTTC | CASSPGLAGGSEQYF
TRBJ2-3 | TRBD2 | TRBV2 | NA | TGTGCCAGCAGTGACGGGGGGACTAGCAGCACAGATACGCAGTATTTT | CASSDGGTSSTDTQYF